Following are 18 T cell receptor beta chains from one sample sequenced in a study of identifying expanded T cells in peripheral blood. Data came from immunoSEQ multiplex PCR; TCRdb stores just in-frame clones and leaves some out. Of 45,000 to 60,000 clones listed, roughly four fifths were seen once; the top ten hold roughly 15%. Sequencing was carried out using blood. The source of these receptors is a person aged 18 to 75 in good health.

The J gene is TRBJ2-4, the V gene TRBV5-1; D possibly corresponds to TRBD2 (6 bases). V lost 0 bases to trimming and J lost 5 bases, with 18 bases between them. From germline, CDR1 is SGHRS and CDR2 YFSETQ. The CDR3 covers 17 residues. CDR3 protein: CASSLESLGGRENIQYF. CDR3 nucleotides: TGCGCCAGCAGCTTGGAGTCTTTGGGGGGTAGAGAAAACATTCAGTACTTC. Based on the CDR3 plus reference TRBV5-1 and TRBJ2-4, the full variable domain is KAGVTQTPRYLIKTRGQQVTLSCSPISGHRSVSWYQQTPGQGLQFLFEYFSETQRNKGNFPGRFSGRQFSNSRSEMNVSTLELGDSALYLCASSLESLGGRENIQYFGAGTRLSVL.

The CDR3: CATSRGGSFYEQYV. CDR3 DNA: TGTGCCACCAGCAGAGGGGGGTCCTTCTACGAGCAGTACGTC. This rearrangement joins TRBV15 to TRBJ2-7; TRBD1 or TRBD2 may be the D gene (5 bases each). From germline, CDR1 is LNHNV and CDR2 YYDKDF (reference sequence). With 1 base removed from V and 3 bases from J, the gap between germline ends came to 10 bases. CDR3 length: 14 residues.

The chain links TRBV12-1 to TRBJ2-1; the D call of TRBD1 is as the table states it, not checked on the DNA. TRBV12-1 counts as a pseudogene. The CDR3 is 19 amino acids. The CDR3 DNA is TGTGCCAGCAGCTCTCCCTCTAAATTCAGGGGGATCTCCTACAATGAGCAGTTCTTC. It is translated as CASSSPSKFRGISYNEQFF.

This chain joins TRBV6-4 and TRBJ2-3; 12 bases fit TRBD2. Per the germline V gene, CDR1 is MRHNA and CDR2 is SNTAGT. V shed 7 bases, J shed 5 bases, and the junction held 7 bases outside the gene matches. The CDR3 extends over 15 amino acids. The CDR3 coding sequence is TGTGCCAGCATTATGATGACTAGCGGGGGAGATACGCAGTATTTT. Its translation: CASIMMTSGGDTQYF.

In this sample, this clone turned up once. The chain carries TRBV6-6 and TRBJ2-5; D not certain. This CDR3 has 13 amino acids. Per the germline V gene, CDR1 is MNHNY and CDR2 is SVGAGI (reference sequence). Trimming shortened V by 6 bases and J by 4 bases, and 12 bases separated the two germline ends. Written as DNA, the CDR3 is TGTGCCAGCAGCCGCCCGGGTCGAGAGACCCAGTACTTC. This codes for CASSRPGRETQYF.

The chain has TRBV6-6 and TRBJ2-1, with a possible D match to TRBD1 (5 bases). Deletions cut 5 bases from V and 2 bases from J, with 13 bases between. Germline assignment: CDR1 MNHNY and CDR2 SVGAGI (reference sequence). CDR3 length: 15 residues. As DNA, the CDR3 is TGTGCCAGCAGTCGTGACAGCAGGGCCTACAATGAGCAGTTCTTC. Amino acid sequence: CASSRDSRAYNEQFF.

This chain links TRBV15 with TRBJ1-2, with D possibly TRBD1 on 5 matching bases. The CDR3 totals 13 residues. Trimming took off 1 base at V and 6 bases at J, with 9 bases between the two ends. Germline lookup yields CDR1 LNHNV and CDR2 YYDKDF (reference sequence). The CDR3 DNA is TGTGCCACCAGCAGAGTGGGGGGGGATGGCTACACCTTC. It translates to CATSRVGGDGYTF.

The CDR3: CASSPPLNTEAFF. The CDR3 DNA reads as TGTGCCAGTAGTCCCCCCCTCAACACTGAAGCTTTCTTT. The chain recombines TRBV19 with TRBJ1-1; D ambiguous. This CDR3 contains 13 residues. Germline-derived CDR1 and CDR2 are LNHDA and SQIVND (reference sequence). Trimming removed 5 bases from V and 2 bases from J, with 9 bases in between.

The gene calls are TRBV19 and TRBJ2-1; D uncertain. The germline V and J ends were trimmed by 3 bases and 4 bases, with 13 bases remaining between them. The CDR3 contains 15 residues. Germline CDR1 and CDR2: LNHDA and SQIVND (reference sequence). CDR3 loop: CASSINLPTYNEQFF. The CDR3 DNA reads TGTGCCAGTAGTATTAATCTTCCGACTTACAATGAGCAGTTCTTC.

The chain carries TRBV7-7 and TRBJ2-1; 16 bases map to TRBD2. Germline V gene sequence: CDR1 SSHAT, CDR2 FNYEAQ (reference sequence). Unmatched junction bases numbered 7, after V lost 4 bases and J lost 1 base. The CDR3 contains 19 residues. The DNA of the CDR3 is TGTGCCAGCAGCTCCAACCGGGGACTAGCGGGAGGGTCCTACAATGAGCAGTTCTTC. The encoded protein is CASSSNRGLAGGSYNEQFF.

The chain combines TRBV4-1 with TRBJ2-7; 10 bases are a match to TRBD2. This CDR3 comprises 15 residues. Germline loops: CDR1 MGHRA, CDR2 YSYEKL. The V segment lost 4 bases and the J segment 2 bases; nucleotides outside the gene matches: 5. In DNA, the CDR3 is TGCGCCAGCAGCCGTGAGCTAGCGGGGGCCTACGAGCAGTACTTC. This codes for CASSRELAGAYEQYF.

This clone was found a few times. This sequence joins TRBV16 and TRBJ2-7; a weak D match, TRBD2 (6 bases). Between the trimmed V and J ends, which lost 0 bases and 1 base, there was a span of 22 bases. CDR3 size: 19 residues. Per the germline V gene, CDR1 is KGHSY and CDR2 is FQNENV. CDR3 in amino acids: CASSQSIFTGPGRSYEQYF. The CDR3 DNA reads TGTGCCAGCAGCCAATCGATCTTTACAGGTCCCGGGAGATCCTACGAGCAGTACTTC.

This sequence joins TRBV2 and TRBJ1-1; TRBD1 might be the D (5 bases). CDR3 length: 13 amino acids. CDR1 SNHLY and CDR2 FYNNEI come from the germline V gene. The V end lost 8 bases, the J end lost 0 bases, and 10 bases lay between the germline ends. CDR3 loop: CASQAGLNTEAFF. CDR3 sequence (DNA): TGTGCCAGCCAGGCAGGGCTGAACACTGAAGCTTTCTTT. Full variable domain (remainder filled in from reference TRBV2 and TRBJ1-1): EPEVTQTPSHQVTQMGQEVILRCVPISNHLYFYWYRQILGQKVEFLVSFYNNEISEKSEIFDDQFSVERPDGSNFTLKIRSTKLEDSAMYFCASQAGLNTEAFFGQGTRLTVV.

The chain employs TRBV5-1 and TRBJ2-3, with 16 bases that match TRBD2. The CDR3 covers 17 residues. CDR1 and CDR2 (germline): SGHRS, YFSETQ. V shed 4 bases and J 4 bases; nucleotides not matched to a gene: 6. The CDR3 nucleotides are TGCGCCAGCAGCCCGGGACTAGCGGGGGGGCTCCCAGATACGCAGTATTTT. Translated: CASSPGLAGGLPDTQYF.

Here the CDR3 reads CASSFDSNSGNTIYF. The CDR3 coding sequence is TGTGCCAGCAGCTTTGACAGTAACTCTGGAAACACCATATATTTT. This chain connects TRBV7-2 to TRBJ1-3; the D gene is possibly TRBD1 (5 bases). The germline CDR1 and CDR2 sequences are SGHTA and FQGNSA. The CDR3 totals 15 residues. The germline V and J ends were trimmed by 3 bases and 0 bases, with 9 bases remaining between them.

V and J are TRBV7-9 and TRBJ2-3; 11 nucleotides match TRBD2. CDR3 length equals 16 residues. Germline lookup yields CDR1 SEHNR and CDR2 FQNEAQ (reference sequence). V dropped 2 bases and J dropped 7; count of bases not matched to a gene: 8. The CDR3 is CASSLLASGRPHTQYF. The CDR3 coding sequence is TGTGCCAGCAGCTTATTAGCTAGCGGGAGGCCCCATACGCAGTATTTT.

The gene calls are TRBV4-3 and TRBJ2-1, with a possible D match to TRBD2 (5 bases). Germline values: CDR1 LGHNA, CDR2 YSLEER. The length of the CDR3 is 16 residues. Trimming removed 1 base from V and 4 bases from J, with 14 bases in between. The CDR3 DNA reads TGCGCCAGCAGCCAAGGTGGGGAAACTAGATACAATGAGCAGTTCTTC. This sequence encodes CASSQGGETRYNEQFF.

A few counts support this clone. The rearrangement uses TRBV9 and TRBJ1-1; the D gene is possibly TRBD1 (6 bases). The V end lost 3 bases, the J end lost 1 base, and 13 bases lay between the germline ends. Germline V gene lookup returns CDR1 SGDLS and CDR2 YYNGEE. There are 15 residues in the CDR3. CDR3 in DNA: TGTGCCAGCAGCGCCCATGACAGGCCGAACACTGAAGCTTTCTTT. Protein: CASSAHDRPNTEAFF.